Shown below are 13 T cell receptor beta chains from a single sample sequenced in a study of cytomegalovirus exposure and HLA in healthy donors. Primers: 60 Vbeta forward and 13 Jbeta reverse. Clones were sequenced by immunoSEQ multiplex PCR, and TCRdb holds only the in-frame ones, with some missing. There are around 180,000 clones in the sample; 80% occur only once, and less than 1.1% lies in the top ten. Sequencing input: PBMCs. Receptor source: a woman aged 40 to 50 in good health and CMV-seronegative.

CDR3 sequence reads: CASSFSGNTEAFF. The DNA for the CDR3 is TGTGCCAGCAGCTTTAGCGGGAACACTGAAGCTTTCTTT. The rearrangement uses TRBV7-3 and TRBJ1-1; no reliable D call. Germline V gene lookup returns CDR1 SGHTA and CDR2 FQGTGA. V lost 3 bases and J lost 1, with 6 bases in between. The CDR3 is 13 amino acids. The whole variable domain, remainder taken from reference TRBV7-3 and TRBJ1-1, is GAGVSQTPSNKVTEKGKYVELRCDPISGHTALYWYRQSLGQGPEFLIYFQGTGAADDSGLPNDRFFAVRPEGSVSTLKIQRTERGDSAVYLCASSFSGNTEAFFGQGTRLTVV.

The V call is TRBV6-5, the J call TRBJ1-1; tentative D call: TRBD1 (5 bases). The CDR3 extends over 15 amino acids. The germline gives CDR1 MNHEY, CDR2 SVGAGI. Trimming removed 6 bases at V and 3 bases at J, with 17 bases between. Here the CDR3 reads CASRSWGGEDTEAFF. CDR3 bases: TGTGCCAGCAGGAGTTGGGGGGGTGAGGACACTGAAGCTTTCTTT.

Concerning this clone: Other nucleotide sequences in the sample specify the same CDR3. The chain combines TRBV5-1 with TRBJ1-1; 7 bases match TRBD1. Germline-derived CDR1 and CDR2 are SGHRS and YFSETQ. The junction had 2 bases not matched to a gene; V was cut back by 3 bases and J by 3 bases. This CDR3 has 13 amino acids. The CDR3 coding sequence is TGCGCCAGCAGCTCTCAGGGGGACACTGAAGCTTTCTTT. Its translation is CASSSQGDTEAFF.

V and J are TRBV5-1 and TRBJ2-7; D might be TRBD2 (5 bases). The germline V and J ends were trimmed by 6 bases and 0 bases, with 13 bases remaining between them. Germline V lookup: CDR1 SGHRS, CDR2 YFSETQ. The CDR3 covers 14 residues. CDR3 DNA: TGCGCCAGCACGGGGAGCCCTCGCTCCTACGAGCAGTACTTC. This gives the protein CASTGSPRSYEQYF.

The J gene is TRBJ2-3, the V gene TRBV5-4; TRBD1 might be the D (6 bases). CDR3 length: 15 amino acids. Germline assignment: CDR1 SGHNT and CDR2 YYREEE (reference sequence). V was cut by 4 bases and J by 5 bases, with 17 bases left in between. The CDR3 sequence is CASSPGWGRGDTQYF. As DNA, the CDR3 is TGTGCCAGCAGCCCGGGATGGGGGCGTGGAGATACGCAGTATTTT.

The chain combines TRBV29-1 with TRBJ1-1, with a weak D call TRBD1 (5 bases). The V end was cut by 7 bases, the J end by 1 base, with 13 bases between. Germline CDR1 reads SQVTM; CDR2 reads ANQGSEA. The CDR3 is 13 residues long. CDR3 residues: CSATTTGNTEAFF. CDR3 DNA sequence: TGCAGCGCCACTACTACAGGGAACACTGAAGCTTTCTTT. Full variable domain (outside the CDR3, taken from reference TRBV29-1 and TRBJ1-1): SAVISQKPSRDICQRGTSLTIQCQVDSQVTMMFWYRQQPGQSLTLIATANQGSEATYESGFVIDKFPISRPNLTFSTLTVSNMSPEDSSIYLCSATTTGNTEAFFGQGTRLTVV.

This chain links TRBV21-1 with TRBJ2-1; the table's D call, TRBD1, has no DNA check behind it. TRBV21-1 is a pseudogene. The CDR3 loop spans 12 amino acids. The CDR3 DNA follows: TGTGCCAGCCCGGACAGGGGCAATGAGCAGTTCTTC. It encodes CASPDRGNEQFF.

A word on this clone: A junction boundary mismatches the germline segment, possibly from a read error. The chain uses TRBV7-9 and TRBJ2-1; possible D gene TRBD1, 6 bases. CDR3 length equals 16 residues. Germline CDR1 and CDR2: SEHNR and FQNEAQ (reference sequence). CDR3 in amino acids: CSSSPGSLRGFNEQFF. CDR3 nucleotides: TGTTCCAGCAGCCCTGGGTCTCTCAGGGGATTCAATGAGCAGTTCTTC. Together with reference TRBV7-9 and TRBJ2-1, the CDR3 gives the full variable domain: DTGVSQNPRHKITKRGQNVTFRCDPISEHNRLYWYRQTLGQGPEFLTYFQNEAQLEKSRLLSDRFSAERPKGSFSTLEIQRTEQGDSAMYLCSSSPGSLRGFNEQFFGPGTRLTVL.

The chain recombines TRBV2 with TRBJ2-1; 9 bases agree with TRBD1. CDR1 and CDR2 (germline): SNHLY, FYNNEI. Unmatched junction bases numbered 8, after V lost 7 bases and J lost 7 bases. CDR3 length: 14 amino acids. The CDR3 is CASTWGQGGNEQFF. As DNA, the CDR3 is TGTGCCAGCACCTGGGGACAGGGCGGTAATGAGCAGTTCTTC.

The rearrangement links TRBV18 to TRBJ2-7; D call uncertain. Germline V gene sequence: CDR1 KGHSH, CDR2 LQKENI. V gave up 3 bases and J gave up 5 bases, with 17 bases separating them. This CDR3 is built from 15 residues. The CDR3 protein is CASSPQSLKPHEQYF. Here the CDR3 DNA reads TGTGCCAGCTCACCCCAGTCCCTTAAACCCCACGAGCAGTACTTC.

This clone was counted a few times. This chain uses TRBV7-9 with TRBJ1-1; weak D call: TRBD1 (6 bases). This CDR3 contains 16 residues. V was shortened by 3 bases and J by 3 bases, with 17 bases between the two germline ends. Germline V gives CDR1 SEHNR, CDR2 FQNEAQ (reference sequence). The CDR3 is CASSLDRDTKDTEAFF. The CDR3 region has the DNA TGTGCCAGCAGCTTGGACCGGGACACGAAGGACACTGAAGCTTTCTTT.

The J gene is TRBJ1-3, the V gene TRBV4-3; 7 bases fit TRBD1. J gave up 2 bases and V 4 bases, and 8 bases lay outside the gene matches. In germline, CDR1 is LGHNA, CDR2 YSLEER. CDR3 length: 16 residues. CDR3 bases: TGCGCCAGCAGCCGCCTAACAGGGGACCCTGGAAACACCATATATTTT. Encoded protein: CASSRLTGDPGNTIYF.

This rearrangement joins TRBV6-1 to TRBJ1-1, with D perhaps matching TRBD1 (6 bases). Looked up from germline, CDR1 is MNHNS and CDR2 is SASEGT. The CDR3 covers 14 residues. Deletions cut 5 bases from V and 5 bases from J, with 15 bases between. The CDR3 reads CASSLRTDWTEAFF. The DNA of the CDR3 is TGTGCCAGCAGTCTCCGGACAGACTGGACTGAAGCTTTCTTT.